This TCR beta chain is drawn from a study of T cell changes during pregnancy in multiple sclerosis. The data were produced by immunoSEQ multiplex PCR, yet TCRdb's version contains in-frame clones alone and is incomplete. The table has tens of thousands of clones, around 93% seen once. Trimming took 9 bases from V and 1 from J, leaving 15 bases between them. The CDR3 length is 15 residues. The germline V gene encodes CDR1 ENHRY and CDR2 SYGVKD. The chain links TRBV10-3 to TRBJ2-2; D gene unclear. The clonotype was recovered from a female donor with multiple sclerosis, enrolled in a pregnancy study. The material was CD8+ T cells from peripheral blood mononuclear cells, obtained in the second trimester of pregnancy. The CDR3 DNA sequence: TGTGCCATAGGCAAGACTCTCGGGAACACCGGGGAGCTGTTTTTT. This translates into CAIGKTLGNTGELFF.